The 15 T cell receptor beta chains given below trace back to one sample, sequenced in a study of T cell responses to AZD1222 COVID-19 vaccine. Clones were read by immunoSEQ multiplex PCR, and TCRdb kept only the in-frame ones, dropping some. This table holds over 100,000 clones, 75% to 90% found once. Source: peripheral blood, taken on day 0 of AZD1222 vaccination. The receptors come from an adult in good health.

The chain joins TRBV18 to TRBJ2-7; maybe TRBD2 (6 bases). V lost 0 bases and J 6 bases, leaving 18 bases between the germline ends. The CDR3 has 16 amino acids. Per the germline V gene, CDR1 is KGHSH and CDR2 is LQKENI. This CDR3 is CASSPPSLGGAFEQYF. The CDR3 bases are TGTGCCAGCTCACCACCGTCCCTCGGCGGGGCCTTCGAGCAGTACTTC.

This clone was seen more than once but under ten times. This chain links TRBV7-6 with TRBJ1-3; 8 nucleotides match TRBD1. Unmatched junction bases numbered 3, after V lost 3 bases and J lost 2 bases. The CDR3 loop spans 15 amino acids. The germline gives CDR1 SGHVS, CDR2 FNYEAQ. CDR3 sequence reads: CASSLDRVTGNTIYF. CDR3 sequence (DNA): TGTGCCAGCAGCTTGGACAGGGTCACTGGAAACACCATATATTTT.

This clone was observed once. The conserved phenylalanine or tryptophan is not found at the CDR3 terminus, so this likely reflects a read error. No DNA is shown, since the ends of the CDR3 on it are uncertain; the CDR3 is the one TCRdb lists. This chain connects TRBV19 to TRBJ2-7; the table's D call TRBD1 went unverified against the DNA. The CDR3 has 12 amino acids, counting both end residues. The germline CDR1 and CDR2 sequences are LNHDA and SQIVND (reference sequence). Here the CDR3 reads CASSKRPGQGMD.

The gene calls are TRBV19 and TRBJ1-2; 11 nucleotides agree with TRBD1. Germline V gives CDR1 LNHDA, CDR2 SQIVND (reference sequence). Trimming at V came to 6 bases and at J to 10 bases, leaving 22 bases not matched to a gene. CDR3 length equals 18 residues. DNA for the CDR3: TGTGCCAGTAGGCCGGGACCCGGACAGGGGGCCCTCGGAGGGTCCTACACCTTC. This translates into CASRPGPGQGALGGSYTF. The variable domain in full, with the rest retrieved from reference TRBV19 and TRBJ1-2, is DGGITQSPKYLFRKEGQNVTLSCEQNLNHDAMYWYRQDPGQGLRLIYYSQIVNDFQKGDIAEGYSVSREKKESFPLTVTSAQKNPTAFYLCASRPGPGQGALGGSYTFGSGTRLTVV.

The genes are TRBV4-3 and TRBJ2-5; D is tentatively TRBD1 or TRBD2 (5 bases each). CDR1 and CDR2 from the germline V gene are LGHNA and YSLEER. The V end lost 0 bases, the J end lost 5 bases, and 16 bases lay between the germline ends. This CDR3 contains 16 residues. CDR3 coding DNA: TGCGCCAGCAGCCAAGATGGGGGAACGCGATCTGAGACCCAGTACTTC. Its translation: CASSQDGGTRSETQYF.

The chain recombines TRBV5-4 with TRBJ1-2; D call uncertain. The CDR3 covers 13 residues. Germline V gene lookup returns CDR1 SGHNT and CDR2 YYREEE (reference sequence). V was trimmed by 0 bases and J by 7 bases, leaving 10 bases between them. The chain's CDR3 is CASSLVPELGYTF. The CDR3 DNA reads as TGTGCCAGCAGCTTGGTCCCGGAGCTTGGCTACACCTTC.

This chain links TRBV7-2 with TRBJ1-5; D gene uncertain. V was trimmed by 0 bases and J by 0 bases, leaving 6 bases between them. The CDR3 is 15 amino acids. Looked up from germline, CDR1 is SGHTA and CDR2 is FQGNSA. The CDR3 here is CASSLAGSSNQPQHF. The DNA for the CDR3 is TGTGCCAGCAGCTTAGCGGGGAGTAGCAATCAGCCCCAGCATTTT.

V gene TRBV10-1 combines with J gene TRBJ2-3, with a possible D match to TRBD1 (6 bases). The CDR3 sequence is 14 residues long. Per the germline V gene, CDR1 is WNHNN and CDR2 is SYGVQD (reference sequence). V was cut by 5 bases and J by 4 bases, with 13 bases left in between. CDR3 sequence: CASSPSTGSDTQYF. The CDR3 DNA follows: TGCGCCAGCAGTCCCTCCACAGGGTCAGATACGCAGTATTTT.

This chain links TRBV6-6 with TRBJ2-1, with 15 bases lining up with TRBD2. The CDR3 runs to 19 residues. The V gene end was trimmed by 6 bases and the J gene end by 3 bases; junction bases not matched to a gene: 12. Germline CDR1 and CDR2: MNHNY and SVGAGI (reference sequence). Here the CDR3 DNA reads TGTGCCAGCAGGCGAAATGGACTAGCGGGGGGGAACCTCTACAATGAGCAGTTCTTC. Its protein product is CASRRNGLAGGNLYNEQFF.

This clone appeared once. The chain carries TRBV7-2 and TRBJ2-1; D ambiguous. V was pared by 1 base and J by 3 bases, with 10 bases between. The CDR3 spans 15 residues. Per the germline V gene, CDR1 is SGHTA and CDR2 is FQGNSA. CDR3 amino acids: CASSLGPRNYNEQFF. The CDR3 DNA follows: TGTGCCAGCAGCTTAGGCCCTCGGAACTACAATGAGCAGTTCTTC.

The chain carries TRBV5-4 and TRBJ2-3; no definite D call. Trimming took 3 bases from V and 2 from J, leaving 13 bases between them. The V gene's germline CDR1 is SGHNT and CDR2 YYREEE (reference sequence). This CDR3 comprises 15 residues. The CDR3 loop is CASSSIGLTTDTQYF. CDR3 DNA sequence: TGTGCCAGCAGCTCCATCGGGTTGACCACAGATACGCAGTATTTT.

Written as DNA, the CDR3 is TGCGCCAGCAGCTTGGTTTATGAGGATGGCAATCAGCCCCAGCATTTT. Translated, it gives CASSLVYEDGNQPQHF. The J gene is TRBJ1-5, the V gene TRBV5-1; D not certain. The V end was cut by 0 bases, the J end by 2 bases, with 12 bases between. The CDR3 sequence is 16 residues long. Germline CDR1 and CDR2: SGHRS and YFSETQ.

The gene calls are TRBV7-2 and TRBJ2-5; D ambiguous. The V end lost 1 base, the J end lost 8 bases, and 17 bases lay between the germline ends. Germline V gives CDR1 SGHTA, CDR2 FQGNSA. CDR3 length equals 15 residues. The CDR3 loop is CASSLGRLSQGTQYF. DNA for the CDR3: TGTGCCAGCAGCTTAGGGCGTCTGAGTCAAGGTACCCAGTACTTC.

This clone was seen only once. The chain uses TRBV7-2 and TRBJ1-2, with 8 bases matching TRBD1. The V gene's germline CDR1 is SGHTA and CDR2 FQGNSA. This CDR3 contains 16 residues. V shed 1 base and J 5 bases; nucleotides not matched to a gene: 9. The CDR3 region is CASSLDGTGPLYGYTF. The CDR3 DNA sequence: TGTGCCAGCAGCTTAGACGGGACAGGCCCCTTATATGGCTACACCTTC.

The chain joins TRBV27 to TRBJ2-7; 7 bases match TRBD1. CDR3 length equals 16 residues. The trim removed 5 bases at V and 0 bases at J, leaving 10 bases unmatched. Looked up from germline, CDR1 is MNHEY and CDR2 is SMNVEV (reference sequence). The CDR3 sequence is CASSLIGQASSYEQYF. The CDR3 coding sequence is TGTGCCAGCAGTCTGATCGGACAGGCTAGCTCCTACGAGCAGTACTTC.